The source of this T cell receptor (beta chain) is a study of shared clonotypes between healthy human individuals. Naivety among CD8 cells was defined by CD45RO negativity and positive CCR7 selection, thereby excluding terminally differentiated effector memory CD45RA+ cells. Free of recent acute infections or vaccinations, the donors were healthy HIV-negative adults. V was clipped by 8 bases and J by 6 bases, with 13 bases between them. From germline, CDR1 is ENHRY and CDR2 SYGVKD. The CDR3 runs to 12 residues. Findings and caveats of the study: Among a few donors, about 4.6% of naive CD4 clonotypes were found in common.

As for this clone: Its specificity is not known.

Replicate sorted-subset PCRs were loaded with roughly 190 ng DNA, about 31,000 T cell genomes. TCRdb's copy holds only in-frame clones and misses some; the assay was immunoSEQ multiplex PCR. Seen here are about 2.1 million clones, about 94% observed once, and the top ten hold less than 2%. The source material was naive CD8+ T cells from PBMCs. The V gene is TRBV10-3, the J gene TRBJ1-2; D is ambiguous. The source is a man aged 18 to 30 in good health. Some clones in this sample may be carry-over from other donors' samples. The chain's CDR3 is CAIPGEDHGYTF. The CDR3 bases are TGTGCCATCCCCGGGGAAGACCATGGCTACACCTTC.